This T cell receptor (beta chain) originates from a study of blood T cell repertoires in COVID-19. Study information: COVID-19 samples collected from the United States, Italy and Spain covered acute and convalescent phases. T cells, B-cell-depleted T cells, or PBMCs supplied cDNA or gDNA.

Germline V CDR1 and CDR2: LGHDT, YNNKEL (reference sequence). Unmatched junction bases numbered 6, after V lost 1 base and J lost 3 bases. There are 17 residues in the CDR3. Measured with immunoSEQ multiplex PCR; TCRdb has only the in-frame clones, and not every one. The data show some 150,000 clones, 75% to 85% seen once. The chain has TRBV3-1 (or the pseudogene TRBV3-2) and TRBJ1-6, with 7 positions matching TRBD1. Sequenced sample: peripheral blood. The source of this sequence is a woman aged 55-69 years with COVID-19, enrolled during active disease. The CDR3 loop reads CASSQAPGQLYNSPLHF. The CDR3 DNA is TGTGCCAGCAGCCAAGCTCCGGGACAGCTCTATAATTCACCCCTCCACTTT.